These 19 T cell receptor beta chains originate from one sample sequenced in a study of blood T cells in healthy people across ages. The second PCR ran about 6 to 12 cycles with a sample-barcoded 5' primer and J-beta primers. TCRdb re-derived calls from the 5' RACE reads in MiXCR, one entry per CDR3 protein. The sample lists about 780,000 distinct CDR3 sequences; 35% to 60% were seen once. The sequencing input was blood. These receptors originate from a man aged 80 or over in good health.

This clonotype has at least ten counts. V gene TRBV5-5 combines with J gene TRBJ2-7; D not certain. Trimming pared 0 bases from V and 0 bases from J, leaving 10 bases between. CDR1 is SGHKS, CDR2 YYEKEE, per germline (reference sequence). This CDR3 has 15 residues. CDR3 residues: CASSLEGSSSYEQYF. CDR3 DNA sequence: TGTGCCAGCAGCTTGGAAGGGTCCTCCTCCTACGAGCAGTACTTC.

This clonotype was found a few times. The genes are TRBV6-2 or TRBV6-3 and TRBJ2-3, with D perhaps matching TRBD1 (6 bases). The CDR3 length is 13 residues. Trimming cost V 10 bases and J 1 base, with 12 bases left between them. Per germline, CDR1 MNHEY and CDR2 SVGEGT. CDR3 in amino acids: CAIHRAGTDTQYF. CDR3 in DNA: TGTGCCATCCACAGGGCGGGCACAGATACGCAGTATTTT.

This chain links TRBV29-1 with TRBJ2-7; D could derive from TRBD1 or TRBD2 (5 bases each). Germline CDR1 reads SQVTM; CDR2 reads ANQGSEA. Trimming left V 0 bases short and J 2 bases short, with 17 bases between. The CDR3 length is 16 residues. The CDR3 spells CSVEEGLEGPPYEQYF. In DNA, the CDR3 is TGCAGCGTTGAAGAGGGGTTAGAGGGGCCTCCCTACGAGCAGTACTTC.

V is TRBV5-1 and J is TRBJ2-3; D ambiguous. Trimming shortened V by 0 bases and J by 5 bases, and 10 bases separated the two germline ends. This CDR3 contains 14 residues. Germline CDR1 SGHRS, CDR2 YFSETQ. DNA of the CDR3: TGCGCCAGCAGCTTGGCCGCGGCCCAAGATACGCAGTATTTT. It yields the protein CASSLAAAQDTQYF.

The chain links TRBV27 to TRBJ2-3; TRBD1 agrees at 10 bases. Germline V CDR1 and CDR2: MNHEY, SMNVEV (reference sequence). This CDR3 comprises 15 residues. The junction had 6 bases not matched to a gene; V was cut back by 5 bases and J by 4 bases. The DNA for the CDR3 is TGTGCCAGCAGTCCTCTGACAGGGGGCCCAGATACGCAGTATTTT. It specifies CASSPLTGGPDTQYF.

In regard to this clonotype: The junction departs from germline at one end; a sequencing error may be responsible. The chain uses TRBV28 and TRBJ2-5, with 8 nucleotides matching TRBD1. Germline CDR1 and CDR2: MDHEN and SYDVKM. There are 15 residues in the CDR3. CDR3 bases: TGTCCCAGCAGTCCAAGACAGGGGACGTTCGCGGCCCAGTACTTC. Translated: CPSSPRQGTFAAQYF.

This clonotype was seen at least ten times. The V gene is TRBV28, the J gene TRBJ2-3; 8 bases are a match to TRBD2. V dropped 5 bases and J dropped 2; count of bases not matched to a gene: 9. The CDR3 totals 16 residues. Germline CDR1 MDHEN, CDR2 SYDVKM. CDR3 loop: CASSPPRAGVTDTQYF. CDR3 DNA: TGTGCCAGCAGTCCCCCTCGAGCGGGGGTCACAGATACGCAGTATTTT.

This clonotype was seen a handful of times. The chain joins TRBV20-1 to TRBJ1-2, with unresolved D. Germline V lookup: CDR1 DFQATT, CDR2 SNEGSKA (reference sequence). The CDR3 is made up of 13 amino acids. Trimming removed 0 bases at V and 8 bases at J, with 13 bases between. The CDR3 nucleotides are TGCAGTGCTAGAGATCCAGGCATGGGGGGCTACACCTTC. Residues: CSARDPGMGGYTF.

This clonotype was detected many times. The rearrangement uses TRBV9 and TRBJ2-3; D gene ambiguous. CDR1 is SGDLS, CDR2 YYNGEE, per germline. With 4 bases removed from V and 3 bases from J, the gap between germline ends came to 12 bases. This CDR3 has 14 amino acids. In DNA, the CDR3 is TGTGCCAGCAGCAGCCGACTGTCAACAGATACGCAGTATTTT. Translating gives CASSSRLSTDTQYF.

The gene calls are TRBV7-6 and TRBJ2-2; D is uncertain. Trimming pared 2 bases from V and 0 bases from J, leaving 7 bases between. Per the germline V gene, CDR1 is SGHVS and CDR2 is FNYEAQ. The CDR3 sequence is 15 residues long. For the CDR3, the DNA is TGTGCCAGCAGCTTAACAACGGCGAACACCGGGGAGCTGTTTTTT. It codes for CASSLTTANTGELFF.

As concerns this clonotype: One end of the junction varies from germline; a read error may be responsible. The chain recombines TRBV29-1 with TRBJ2-2; D perhaps matches TRBD2 (5 bases). Germline CDR1 SQVTM, CDR2 ANQGSEA. The length of the CDR3 is 16 residues. The CDR3 protein is CSAERGSAPGTGELFF. The CDR3 region has the DNA TGCAGCGCTGAACGCGGGTCAGCCCCGGGGACCGGGGAGCTGTTTTTT.

This clonotype has only a few counts. The V gene is TRBV5-1, the J gene TRBJ2-3; no reliable D call. The CDR3 spans 14 residues. V was clipped by 5 bases and J by 0 bases, with 10 bases between them. Germline V gives CDR1 SGHRS, CDR2 YFSETQ. CDR3 coding DNA: TGCGCCAGCAGACCAACGACTAGCACAGATACGCAGTATTTT. Protein product: CASRPTTSTDTQYF.

DNA for the CDR3: TGCAGTGCTACCCCGGGACTAGCGGGAACCACAGATACGCAGTATTTT. This codes for CSATPGLAGTTDTQYF. The rearrangement uses TRBV20-1 and TRBJ2-3, with 13 bases lining up with TRBD2. CDR3 length: 16 residues. The germline V gene has CDR1 DFQATT and CDR2 SNEGSKA (reference sequence). Germline trimming cut 4 bases from V and 2 bases from J; bases unmatched to any gene: 6.

A few counts support this clonotype. The V call is TRBV20-1, the J call TRBJ1-5; D call uncertain. The CDR3 covers 13 residues. Looked up from germline, CDR1 is DFQATT and CDR2 is SNEGSKA (reference sequence). The ends were cut back, 4 bases at V and 9 bases at J, with 16 bases in the middle. CDR3 residues: CSAIQIGDRPQHF. CDR3 coding DNA: TGCAGTGCTATACAGATCGGGGATCGGCCCCAGCATTTT.

The chain combines TRBV12-5 with TRBJ2-1; TRBD2 agrees at 11 bases. Trimming cost V 0 bases and J 1 base; bases outside gene matches: 2. This CDR3 spans 17 amino acids. The germline gives CDR1 LGHNT, CDR2 FRNRAP. The CDR3 DNA sequence: TGTGCTAGTGGTTTGGTCATAGCGGGAGGGTCCTACAATGAGCAGTTCTTC. This encodes CASGLVIAGGSYNEQFF.

The chain carries TRBV7-2 and TRBJ2-1; 13 nucleotides agree with TRBD2. Per germline, CDR1 SGHTA and CDR2 FQGNSA. This CDR3 spans 16 amino acids. V lost 2 bases and J lost 6; bases outside the gene matches: 4. CDR3 nucleotides: TGTGCCAGCAGCTTACTACTAGCGGGAGGGACCAATGAGCAGTTCTTC. Translated: CASSLLLAGGTNEQFF. Based on the CDR3 plus reference TRBV7-2 and TRBJ2-1, the full variable domain is GAGVSQSPSNKVTEKGKDVELRCDPISGHTALYWYRQSLGQGLEFLIYFQGNSAPDKSGLPSDRFSAERTGGSVSTLTIQRTQQEDSAVYLCASSLLLAGGTNEQFFGPGTRLTVL.

About this clonotype: At one boundary the junction diverges from the germline segment, which might be a read error. V gene TRBV9 combines with J gene TRBJ2-1, with 11 bases identical to TRBD2. CDR3 length: 14 amino acids. CDR1 SGDLS and CDR2 YYNGEE come from the germline V gene. The CDR3 bases are TGTGCCAGCAGCGGGGGACTAGCGGACAACGAGCAGTTCTTC. As protein: CASSGGLADNEQFF.

In DNA form, the CDR3 reads TGTGCCAGCAGTTACGTGCAGGGGGTTATAGATACGCAGTATTTT. Its protein product is CASSYVQGVIDTQYF. The rearrangement links TRBV6-6 to TRBJ2-3; TRBD1 matches at 7 bases. With 2 bases clipped from V and 5 bases from J, the junction kept 7 bases outside the gene matches. This CDR3 region has 15 residues. The germline CDR1 and CDR2 sequences are MNHNY and SVGAGI (reference sequence).

This clonotype was seen only a few times. One end of the junction does not line up with germline, which may come from a read error. The chain is built from TRBV4-2 and TRBJ2-1, with 11 nucleotides matching TRBD2. With the DNA end fitting TRBJ2-7 better, the J assignment may be wrong. The CDR3 runs to 18 residues. Germline V lookup: CDR1 LGHNA, CDR2 YNFKEQ. CDR3 region: CASSEERGTSGAYNEQYF. The CDR3 DNA reads as TGTGCCAGCAGCGAAGAACGAGGGACTAGCGGAGCCTACAATGAGCAGTACTTC.